These 20 T cell receptor beta chains were sequenced from one sample in a study of OX40 agonist ivuxolimab in advanced cancers. TCRdb's copy holds only in-frame clones and misses some; the assay was immunoSEQ multiplex PCR. The sample lists tens of thousands of clones, 80% to 90% occurring once. The sequences come from CD4+ or CD8+ T cells sorted from blood, collected in a trial of the OX40 agonist ivuxolimab. These receptors originate from an adult with an advanced solid tumor such as melanoma, head and neck, liver or kidney cancer.

J is TRBJ1-2 and V is TRBV7-2; 10 nucleotides align to TRBD1. The CDR3 loop spans 16 amino acids. V lost 1 base, J lost 8 bases, and 10 bases stayed unmatched. Germline V lookup: CDR1 SGHTA, CDR2 FQGNSA. CDR3 in DNA: TGTGCCAGCAGCTTAGTGGGACAGGGGAACAGGAAGGGCTACACCTTC. Translating it yields CASSLVGQGNRKGYTF.

The chain links TRBV29-1 to TRBJ2-7; TRBD1 matches 10 bases. Germline V lookup: CDR1 SQVTM, CDR2 ANQGSEA. The CDR3 length is 12 residues. Trimming cost V 5 bases and J 7 bases; bases outside gene matches: 5. The CDR3 reads CSVRDRGIEQYF. The CDR3 DNA is TGCAGCGTTCGGGACAGGGGTATTGAGCAGTACTTC.

This clone was seen a single time. The junction differs from germline at one of its ends, possibly a read error. Other DNA sequences of this sample code for an identical CDR3. The chain couples TRBV10-2 to TRBJ1-5, with D possibly TRBD1 on 5 matching bases. The CDR3 is 14 amino acids. The germline CDR1 and CDR2 sequences are WSHSY and SAAADI. The CDR3 DNA sequence: TGCGCCAGCAGCGAGTCAGGGCGGAATCAGCCCCAGCATTTT. Protein sequence: CASSESGRNQPQHF.

This clone showed up just once. The genes are TRBV29-1 and TRBJ1-1; 7 bases are shared with TRBD1. Germline lookup yields CDR1 SQVTM and CDR2 ANQGSEA. J was trimmed by 1 base and V by 4 bases; bases with no gene match: 9. The CDR3 runs to 15 residues. DNA of the CDR3: TGCAGCGTTGGAGACAGGGATCTGAAGAACACTGAAGCTTTCTTT. Translating it yields CSVGDRDLKNTEAFF.

The chain employs TRBV5-4 and TRBJ1-1, with a weak D call TRBD1 (5 bases). V lost 4 bases to trimming and J lost 4 bases, with 14 bases between them. From germline, CDR1 is SGHNT and CDR2 YYREEE (reference sequence). The CDR3 sequence is 14 residues long. The CDR3 sequence is CASSPTQGFTEAFF. DNA for the CDR3: TGTGCCAGCAGCCCCACTCAGGGATTCACTGAAGCTTTCTTT. Combining the CDR3 with reference TRBV5-4 and TRBJ1-1 gives the whole variable domain ETGVTQSPTHLIKTRGQQVTLRCSSQSGHNTVSWYQQALGQGPQFIFQYYREEENGRGNFPPRFSGLQFPNYSSELNVNALELDDSALYLCASSPTQGFTEAFFGQGTRLTVV.

The chain couples TRBV12-5 to TRBJ2-3, with 14 nucleotides matching TRBD2. The V gene end was trimmed by 0 bases and the J gene end by 5 bases; junction bases not matched to a gene: 10. The CDR3 totals 19 residues. The germline V gene has CDR1 LGHNT and CDR2 FRNRAP. The DNA of the CDR3 is TGTGCTAGTGGTTTGGTACGGCCGACTAGCGGGGGGGCCGGAGATACGCAGTATTTT. It is translated as CASGLVRPTSGGAGDTQYF.

This clone was picked up a small number of times. The rearrangement joins TRBV5-6 to TRBJ2-1; a possible D gene is TRBD1 (6 bases). This CDR3 region has 14 residues. Germline CDR1 and CDR2: SGHDT and YYEEEE. The V and J ends lost 4 bases and 7 bases respectively, with 15 bases between them. The CDR3 sequence: CASSLVQGPNEQFF. In DNA, the CDR3 is TGTGCCAGCAGCCTCGTACAGGGTCCAAATGAGCAGTTCTTC.

CDR3 sequence: CASSSGTGPSNQPQHF. The CDR3 DNA is TGCGCCAGCAGCTCGGGGACAGGGCCTAGCAATCAGCCCCAGCATTTT. The chain carries TRBV5-1 and TRBJ1-5; TRBD1 matches at 9 bases. Germline CDR1 reads SGHRS; CDR2 reads YFSETQ. Germline trimming cut 3 bases from V and 0 bases from J; bases unmatched to any gene: 4. This CDR3 spans 16 amino acids.

This chain connects TRBV19 to TRBJ2-1; 11 bases fit TRBD1. V trimming: 3 bases; J trimming: 2 bases; junction bases outside the gene matches: 9. CDR1 LNHDA and CDR2 SQIVND come from the germline V gene (reference sequence). The CDR3 is 18 amino acids. CDR3 coding DNA: TGTGCCAGTAGTATCCCCAGGGGGACAGGGGGGACCTACAATGAGCAGTTCTTC. Translation gives CASSIPRGTGGTYNEQFF.

The V and J genes are TRBV27 and TRBJ1-3; D is uncertain. From germline, CDR1 is MNHEY and CDR2 SMNVEV (reference sequence). The ends were cut back, 3 bases at V and 0 bases at J, with 6 bases in the middle. The CDR3 has 14 residues. The CDR3 nucleotides are TGTGCCAGCAGTTTGGGGAACTCTGGAAACACCATATATTTT. This gives the protein CASSLGNSGNTIYF.

The chain combines TRBV6-6 with TRBJ1-5, with 8 bases identical to TRBD1. CDR1 and CDR2 (germline): MNHNY, SVGAGI (reference sequence). CDR3 length equals 14 residues. V lost 6 bases and J lost 6; bases outside the gene matches: 7. CDR3 sequence reads: CASSGQGQGQPQHF. In DNA form, the CDR3 reads TGTGCCAGCAGCGGACAGGGCCAGGGTCAGCCCCAGCATTTT.

The V and J genes are TRBV10-3 and TRBJ2-5; the match to TRBD2 covers 8 bases. Germline loops: CDR1 ENHRY, CDR2 SYGVKD. CDR3 length equals 15 residues. The V gene end was trimmed by 7 bases and the J gene end by 2 bases; junction bases not matched to a gene: 9. CDR3 in amino acids: CAIKGSRGGQETQYF. CDR3 nucleotides: TGTGCCATCAAAGGCTCCCGGGGGGGACAAGAGACCCAGTACTTC.

This chain connects TRBV27 to TRBJ2-5, with D perhaps TRBD1 (6 bases). In germline, CDR1 is MNHEY, CDR2 SMNVEV (reference sequence). V dropped 6 bases and J dropped 6 bases, with 17 bases sitting between them. The CDR3 consists of 14 residues. The CDR3 reads CASSLKAGVQTQYF. CDR3 sequence (DNA): TGTGCCAGCAGCTTAAAGGCAGGGGTGCAGACCCAGTACTTC.

The V gene is TRBV5-1, the J gene TRBJ1-1, with D possibly matching TRBD1 (5 bases). The CDR3 totals 14 residues. V was pared by 4 bases and J by 1 base, with 11 bases between. In germline, CDR1 is SGHRS, CDR2 YFSETQ. The CDR3 bases are TGCGCCAGCAGCGTGGCAGGGACGAACACTGAAGCTTTCTTT. Amino acids: CASSVAGTNTEAFF.

This rearrangement joins TRBV6-5 to TRBJ1-2, with 9 bases lining up with TRBD1. Trimming removed 6 bases from V and 6 bases from J; junction bases left unmatched: 5. Per the germline V gene, CDR1 is MNHEY and CDR2 is SVGAGI. The CDR3 covers 13 residues. CDR3 loop: CASSRTGVDGYTF. In DNA form, the CDR3 reads TGTGCCAGCAGCCGGACAGGGGTTGATGGCTACACCTTC.

The gene calls are TRBV19 and TRBJ2-2; 7 nucleotides line up with TRBD1. CDR3 size: 15 residues. CDR1 and CDR2 (germline): LNHDA, SQIVND (reference sequence). With 3 bases clipped from V and 2 bases from J, the junction kept 3 bases outside the gene matches. CDR3 DNA sequence: TGTGCCAGTAGTATCAGGACAGGAAACACCGGGGAGCTGTTTTTT. Translated, it gives CASSIRTGNTGELFF.

The genes are TRBV7-8 and TRBJ1-6, with D possibly TRBD1 on 5 matching bases. Germline CDR1 and CDR2: SGHVS and FQNEAQ. The CDR3 consists of 18 residues. V shed 2 bases and J shed 7 bases, with 21 bases lying between them. CDR3 coding DNA: TGTGCCAGCAGCTTAACCCCCGCACGACGGGACGGCAATTCACCCCTCCACTTT. Translating gives CASSLTPARRDGNSPLHF.

The rearrangement links TRBV2 to TRBJ1-5; D is uncertain. The CDR3 contains 16 residues. V was shortened by 0 bases and J by 6 bases, with 15 bases between the two germline ends. Germline V gene sequence: CDR1 SNHLY, CDR2 FYNNEI. The CDR3 sequence: CASSEALWGDGQPQHF. CDR3 DNA sequence: TGTGCCAGCAGTGAAGCGCTTTGGGGAGACGGTCAGCCCCAGCATTTT.

CDR3 sequence: CASSNRGPNYGYTF. CDR3 bases: TGTGCCAGCAGCAACAGGGGACCTAACTATGGCTACACCTTC. The V and J genes are TRBV21-1 and TRBJ1-2; the listed D gene, TRBD1, was not tested against the DNA. TRBV21-1 is reported as a pseudogene. The length of the CDR3 is 14 residues.

This chain joins TRBV12-2 and TRBJ1-5. TRBV12-2 is an annotated pseudogene. The length of the CDR3 is 17 residues. As DNA, the CDR3 is TGTGCAAGTCGCCTTCTAGGGGGGCCAACCCGCAATCAGCCCCAGCATTTT. Translated, it gives CASRLLGGPTRNQPQHF.